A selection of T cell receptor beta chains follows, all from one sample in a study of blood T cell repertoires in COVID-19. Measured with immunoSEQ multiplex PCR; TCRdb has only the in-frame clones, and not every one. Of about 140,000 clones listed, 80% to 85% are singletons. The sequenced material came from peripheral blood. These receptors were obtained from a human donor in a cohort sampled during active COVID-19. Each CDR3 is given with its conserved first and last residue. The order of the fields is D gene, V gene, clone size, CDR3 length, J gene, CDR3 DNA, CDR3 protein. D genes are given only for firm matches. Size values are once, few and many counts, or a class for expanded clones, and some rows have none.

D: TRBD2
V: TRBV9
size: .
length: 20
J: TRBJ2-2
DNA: TGTGCCAGCAGCGTCGGAAAACCGGGACTAGCGGACCCGAGTACCGGGGAGCTGTTTTTT
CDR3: CASSVGKPGLADPSTGELFF

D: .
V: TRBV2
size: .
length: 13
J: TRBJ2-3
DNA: TGTGCCATCCGGACAGCCGAAGTAGATACGCAGTATTTT
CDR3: CAIRTAEVDTQYF

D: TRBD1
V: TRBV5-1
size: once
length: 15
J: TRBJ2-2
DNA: TGCGCCAGCAGCTATGACAGGGCAACCACCGGGGAGCTGTTTTTT
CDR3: CASSYDRATTGELFF

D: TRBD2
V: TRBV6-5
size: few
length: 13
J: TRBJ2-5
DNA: TGTGCCAGCAACCCGGGACTACAAGAGACCCAGTACTTC
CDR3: CASNPGLQETQYF

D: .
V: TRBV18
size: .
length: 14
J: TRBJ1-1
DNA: TGTGCCAGCTCACCACCGGCCTTCGCCACTGAAGCTTTCTTT
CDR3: CASSPPAFATEAFF

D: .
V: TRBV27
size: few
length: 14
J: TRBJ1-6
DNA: TGTGCCAGCAGTTTAATCAGGGAGGGCTCACCCCTCCACTTT
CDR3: CASSLIREGSPLHF

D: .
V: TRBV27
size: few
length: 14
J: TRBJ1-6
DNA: TGTGCCAGCACACGTGGACAGATCAATTCACCCCTCCACTTT
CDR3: CASTRGQINSPLHF

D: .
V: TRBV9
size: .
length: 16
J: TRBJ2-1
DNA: TGTGCCAGCAGCGCTGGAGGGGCGAGCTCCTACAATGAGCAGTTCTTC
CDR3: CASSAGGASSYNEQFF

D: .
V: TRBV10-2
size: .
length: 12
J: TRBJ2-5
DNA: TGCGCCAGCAGTGAGTCGGGCAAGACCCAGTACTTC
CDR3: CASSESGKTQYF

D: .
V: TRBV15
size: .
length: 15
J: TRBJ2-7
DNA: TGTGCCACCAGCAGAGATCGCGGAGGCCCCTACGAGCAGTACTTC
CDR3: CATSRDRGGPYEQYF

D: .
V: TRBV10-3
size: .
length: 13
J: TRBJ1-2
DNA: TGTGCCATCAGGGGAGGGGACTACTATGGCTACACCTTC
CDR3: CAIRGGDYYGYTF

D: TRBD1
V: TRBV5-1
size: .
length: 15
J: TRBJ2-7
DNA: TGCGCCAGCAGCTTTGAAGGGACAGACTCTACGAAGCAGTACTTC
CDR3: CASSFEGTDSTKQYF

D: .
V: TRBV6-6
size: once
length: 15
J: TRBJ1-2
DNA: TGTGCCAGCAGTTACTCGGAGGGGCAGGAGTATGGCTACACCTTC
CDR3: CASSYSEGQEYGYTF

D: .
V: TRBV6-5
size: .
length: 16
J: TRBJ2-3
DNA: TGTGCCAGCAGTTCCGAGGACAGCTATAGCACAGATACGCAGTATTTT
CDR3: CASSSEDSYSTDTQYF

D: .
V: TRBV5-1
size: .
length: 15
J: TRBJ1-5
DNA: TGCGCCAGCAGCTTGTCCGGGGGTTCTTCTCAGCCCCAGCATTTT
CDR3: CASSLSGGSSQPQHF

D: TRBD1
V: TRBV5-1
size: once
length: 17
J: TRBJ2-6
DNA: TGCGCCAGCAGCAGCGGACAGGGCCCCTCTGGGGCCAACGTCCTGACTTTC
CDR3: CASSSGQGPSGANVLTF

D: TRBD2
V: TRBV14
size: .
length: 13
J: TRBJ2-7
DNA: TGTGCCAGCAGCCTGGCGGGGGACTACGAGCAGTACTTC
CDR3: CASSLAGDYEQYF

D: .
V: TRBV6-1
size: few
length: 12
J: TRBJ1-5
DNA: TGTGCCAGCAGTGAAATAGGGAGCGGAGGGCATTTT
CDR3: CASSEIGSGGHF

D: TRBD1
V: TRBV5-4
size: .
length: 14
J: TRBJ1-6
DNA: TGTGCCAGCACCAACGACAGGGAGTCTTCACCCCTCCACTTT
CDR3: CASTNDRESSPLHF

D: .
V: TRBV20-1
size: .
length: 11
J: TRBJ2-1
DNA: TGCAGTGGATCTAGAGGAGGTGAGCAGTTCTTC
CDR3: CSGSRGGEQFF

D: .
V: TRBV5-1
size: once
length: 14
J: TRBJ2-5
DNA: TGCGCCAGCAGCAGGACAACAGGTGTAGAGACCCAGTACTTC
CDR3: CASSRTTGVETQYF

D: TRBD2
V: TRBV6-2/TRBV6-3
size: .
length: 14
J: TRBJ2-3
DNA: TGTGCCAGCAGTTTTGCGGGGGGGCGAGATACGCAGTATTTT
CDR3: CASSFAGGRDTQYF

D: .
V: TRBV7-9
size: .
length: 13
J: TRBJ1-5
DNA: TGTGCCAGCAGCTTAGAGGGGGTTCAGCCCCAGCATTTT
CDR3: CASSLEGVQPQHF

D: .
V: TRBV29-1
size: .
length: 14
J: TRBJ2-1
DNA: TGCAGCGTTGACGGCTTGGGTAGGGAGAATGAGCAGTTCTTC
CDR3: CSVDGLGRENEQFF

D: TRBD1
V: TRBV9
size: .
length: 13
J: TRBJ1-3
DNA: TGTGCCAGCAGCGCCGGGACAGGGAACACCATATATTTT
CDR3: CASSAGTGNTIYF

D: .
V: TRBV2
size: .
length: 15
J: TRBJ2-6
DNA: TGTGCCAGCAGATTCTCGGGTGCTGGGGCCAACGTCCTGACTTTC
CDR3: CASRFSGAGANVLTF

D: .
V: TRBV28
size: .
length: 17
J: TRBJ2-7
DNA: TGTGCCACCTCACCCTACCAAGGACAGGGAGGGGACTACGAGCAGTACTTC
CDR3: CATSPYQGQGGDYEQYF

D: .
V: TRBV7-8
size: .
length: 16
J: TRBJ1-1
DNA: TGTGCCAGCAGCTTAGCGTATGCAGGTCCGAACACTGAAGCTTTCTTT
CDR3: CASSLAYAGPNTEAFF

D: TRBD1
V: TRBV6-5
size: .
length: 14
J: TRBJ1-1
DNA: TGTGCCAGCAGGTCCCTGGACAGGGCCACTGAAGCTTTCTTT
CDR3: CASRSLDRATEAFF

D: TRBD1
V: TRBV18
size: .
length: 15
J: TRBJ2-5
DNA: TGTGCCAGCTCACCAAGGGGGCATTCGGGAGAGACCCAGTACTTC
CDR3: CASSPRGHSGETQYF

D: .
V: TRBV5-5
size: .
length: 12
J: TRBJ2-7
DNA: TGTGCCAGCAGGAGGACAGTCCACGAGCAGTACTTC
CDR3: CASRRTVHEQYF

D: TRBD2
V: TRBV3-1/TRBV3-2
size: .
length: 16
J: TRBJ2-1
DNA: TGTGCCAGCAGCCAAGTACGGGCTAGCGGGGCCAATGAGCAGTTCTTC
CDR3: CASSQVRASGANEQFF

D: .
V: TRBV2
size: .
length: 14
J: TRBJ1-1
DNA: TGTGCCAGCAAGTTGTTTGGGGCTGGCACTGAAGCTTTCTTT
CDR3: CASKLFGAGTEAFF

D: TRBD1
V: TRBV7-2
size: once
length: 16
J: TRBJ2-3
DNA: TGTGCCAGCAGTCCGCCGGGACAGGGCGGTTCAGATACGCAGTATTTT
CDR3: CASSPPGQGGSDTQYF

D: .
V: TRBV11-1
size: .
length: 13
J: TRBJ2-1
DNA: TGTGCCAGCAGCTTAGCCGTCAGGGGTGGGCAGTTCTTC
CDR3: CASSLAVRGGQFF

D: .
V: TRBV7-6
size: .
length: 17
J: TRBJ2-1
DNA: TGTGCCAGCAGCTCCGGCAGGGGCGCGAATTCCTACAATGAGCAGTTCTTC
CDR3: CASSSGRGANSYNEQFF

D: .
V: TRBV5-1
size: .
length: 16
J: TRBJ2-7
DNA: TGCGCCAGCAGCTTGGAAGCGGTGACTAGCTCCTACGAGCAGTACTTC
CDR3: CASSLEAVTSSYEQYF

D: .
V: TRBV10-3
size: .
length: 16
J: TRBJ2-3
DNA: TGTGCCATCAGTGAAATGAGGGTTTTGGGCACAGATACGCAGTATTTT
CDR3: CAISEMRVLGTDTQYF

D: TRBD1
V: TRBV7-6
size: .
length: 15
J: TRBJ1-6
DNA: TGTGCCAGCAGCTTAGTCCAGGGGGCTGGATCACCCCTCCACTTT
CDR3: CASSLVQGAGSPLHF

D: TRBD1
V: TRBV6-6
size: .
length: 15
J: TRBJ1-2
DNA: TGTGCCAGCAGTCGAGAAGGACAGGGGGCGGACGGCTACACCTTC
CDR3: CASSREGQGADGYTF

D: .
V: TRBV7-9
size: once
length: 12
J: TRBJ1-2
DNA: TGTGCCAGCAGCTTAGAGCAGGGAACTTACACCTTC
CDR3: CASSLEQGTYTF

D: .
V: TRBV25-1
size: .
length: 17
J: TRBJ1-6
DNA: TGTGCCAGCAGTGAATCCCTATTCGACAGCGATAATTCACCCCTCCACTTT
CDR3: CASSESLFDSDNSPLHF

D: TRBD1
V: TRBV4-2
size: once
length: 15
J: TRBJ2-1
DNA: TGTGCCAGCAGCCAAGCGGACAGGGTTGCCGATGAGCAGTTCTTC
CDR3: CASSQADRVADEQFF

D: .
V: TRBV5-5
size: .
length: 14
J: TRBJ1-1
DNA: TGTGCCAGCAGCTTGTCGTTACTAAACACTGAAGCTTTCTTT
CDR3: CASSLSLLNTEAFF

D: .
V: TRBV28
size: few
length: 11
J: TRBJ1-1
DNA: TGTGCCACCCGGTCGAACACTGAAGCTTTCTTT
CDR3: CATRSNTEAFF

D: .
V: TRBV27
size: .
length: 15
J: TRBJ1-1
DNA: TGTGCCAGCAGTTTAGCAGGGGCAGTGAACACTGAAGCTTTCTTT
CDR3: CASSLAGAVNTEAFF

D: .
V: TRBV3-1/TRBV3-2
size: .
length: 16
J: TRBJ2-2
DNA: TGTGCCAGCAGCCCCCGGCCAGGCCCCCCCACCGGGGAGCTGTTTTTT
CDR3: CASSPRPGPPTGELFF

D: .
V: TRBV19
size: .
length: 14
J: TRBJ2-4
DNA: TGTGCCAGTAGTATAGAGGCAGGGAAAAACATTCAGTACTTC
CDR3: CASSIEAGKNIQYF

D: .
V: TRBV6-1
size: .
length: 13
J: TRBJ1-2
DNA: TGTGCCAGCAGTGAATGGGGGGACTATGGCTACACCTTC
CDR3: CASSEWGDYGYTF

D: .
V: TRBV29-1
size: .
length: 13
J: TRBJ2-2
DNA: TGCAGCGCTAGACTAGGTGGCACCGGGGAGCTGTTTTTT
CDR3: CSARLGGTGELFF

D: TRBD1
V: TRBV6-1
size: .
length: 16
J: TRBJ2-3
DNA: TGTGCCAGCAGTGGATACAGGGGCAGTGGCACAGATACGCAGTATTTT
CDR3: CASSGYRGSGTDTQYF

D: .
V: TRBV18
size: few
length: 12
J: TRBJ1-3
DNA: TGTGCCAGCTCAACCCGGGGGAACACCATATATTTT
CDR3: CASSTRGNTIYF

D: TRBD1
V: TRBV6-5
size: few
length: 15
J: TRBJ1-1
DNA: TGTGCCAGCACTCCGGGACAGGGCGGGCACACTGAAGCTTTCTTT
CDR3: CASTPGQGGHTEAFF

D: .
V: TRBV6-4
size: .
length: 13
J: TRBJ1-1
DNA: TGTGCCAGCAGGGGGGAGGGGGAAGGTGAAGCTTTCTTT
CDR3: CASRGEGEGEAFF

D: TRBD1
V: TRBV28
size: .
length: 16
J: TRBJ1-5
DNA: TGTGCCAGCAGTTTATGGCGACAGGGTAGAAATCAGCCCCAGCATTTT
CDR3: CASSLWRQGRNQPQHF

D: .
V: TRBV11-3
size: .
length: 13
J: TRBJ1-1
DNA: TGTGCCAGCAGCTTTACTAGGGACACTGAAGCTTTCTTT
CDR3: CASSFTRDTEAFF

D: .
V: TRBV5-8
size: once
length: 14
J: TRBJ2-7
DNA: TGTGCCAGCAGCTTGTCTGGCCTGAACTACGAGCAGTACTTC
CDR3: CASSLSGLNYEQYF

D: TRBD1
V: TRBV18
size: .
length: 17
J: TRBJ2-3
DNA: TGTGCCAGCTCCCCAGTGGGACAGGGGCCGAGCACAGATACGCAGTATTTT
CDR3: CASSPVGQGPSTDTQYF

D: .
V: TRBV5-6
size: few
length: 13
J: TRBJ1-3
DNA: TGTGCCAGCAGCAGCGGCTCTGGAAACACCATATATTTT
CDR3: CASSSGSGNTIYF

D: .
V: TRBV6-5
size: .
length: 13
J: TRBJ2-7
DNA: TGTGCCAGCAGTTATCGGGGATACTACGAGCAGTACTTC
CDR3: CASSYRGYYEQYF